The clone carrying this T cell receptor beta chain was counted at least ten times. Its antigen is unidentified. The data stem from a study of T cells in Graves' hyperthyroidism and ophthalmopathy. RNA transcripts were the template for amplifying TCR beta CDR3 regions. The TCR CDR3 first-round RT-PCR relied on the HTBI primer set. TCRdb called the multiplex PCR reads again in MiXCR, with one record for every CDR3 protein. The data hold fewer than 110,000 distinct CDR3 sequences, with 16% observed a single time. Study-wide results and caveats: Ophthalmopathy and stable hyperthyroidism were told apart by a 13 V-J model.

CDR3 size: 15 residues. V trimming: 5 bases; J trimming: 0 bases; junction bases outside the gene matches: 5. Germline V lookup: CDR1 KGHSH, CDR2 LQKENI. Fresh 10 ml peripheral blood yielded PBMCs. The rearrangement uses TRBV18 and TRBJ1-2; 8 nucleotides agree with TRBD1. Sequenced sample: blood. This TCR derives from a woman in her 50s with Graves' hyperthyroidism. CDR3 DNA sequence: TGTGCCAGCTCAACAGACAGGGGAGCTAACTATGGCTACACCTTC. Its translation is CASSTDRGANYGYTF. The full variable domain, completed using reference TRBV18 and TRBJ1-2, is NAGVMQNPRHLVRRRGQEARLRCSPMKGHSHVYWYRQLPEEGLKFMVYLQKENIIDESGMPKERFSAEFPKEGPSILRIQQVVRGDSAAYFCASSTDRGANYGYTFGSGTRLTVV.